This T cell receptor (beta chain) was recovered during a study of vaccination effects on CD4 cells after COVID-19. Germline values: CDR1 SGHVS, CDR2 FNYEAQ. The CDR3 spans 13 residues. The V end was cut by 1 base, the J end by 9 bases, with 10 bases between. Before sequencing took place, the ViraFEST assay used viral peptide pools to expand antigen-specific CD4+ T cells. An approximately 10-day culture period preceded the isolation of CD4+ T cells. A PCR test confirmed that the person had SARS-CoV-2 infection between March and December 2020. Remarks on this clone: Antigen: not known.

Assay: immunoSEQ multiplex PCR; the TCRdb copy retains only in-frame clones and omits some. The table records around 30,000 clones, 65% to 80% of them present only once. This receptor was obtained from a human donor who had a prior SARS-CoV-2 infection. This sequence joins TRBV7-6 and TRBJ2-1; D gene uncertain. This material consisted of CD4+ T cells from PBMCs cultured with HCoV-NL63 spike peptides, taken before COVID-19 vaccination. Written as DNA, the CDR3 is TGTGCCAGCAGCTTAGGGTCAGAGAGTGAGCAGTTCTTC. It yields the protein CASSLGSESEQFF.